This T cell receptor (beta chain) was identified in a study of T cell changes during pregnancy in multiple sclerosis. Sequencing was performed with immunoSEQ multiplex PCR; in TCRdb, only in-frame clones are kept and a portion is missing. The sample carries some 85,000 clones, just under 95% recorded once. The trim removed 2 bases at V and 3 bases at J, leaving 13 bases unmatched. The germline V gene has CDR1 SGHDT and CDR2 YYEEEE. The CDR3 has 18 amino acids. The chain combines TRBV5-6 with TRBJ2-2; 7 nucleotides agree with TRBD1. This sequence was found in a female donor with multiple sclerosis, enrolled in a pregnancy study. Sequences were derived from peripheral blood, sampled in the third trimester of pregnancy. The CDR3 spells CASSFPPIPGTDTGELFF. In DNA, the CDR3 is TGTGCCAGCAGCTTCCCTCCTATTCCCGGGACAGACACCGGGGAGCTGTTTTTT. Using reference TRBV5-6 and TRBJ2-2 for the parts outside the CDR3, the full variable domain is DAGVTQSPTHLIKTRGQQVTLRCSPKSGHDTVSWYQQALGQGPQFIFQYYEEEERQRGNFPDRFSGHQFPNYSSELNVNALLLGDSALYLCASSFPPIPGTDTGELFFGEGSRLTVL.